What follows describes a single T cell receptor beta chain. The CDR3 contains 14 residues. With 5 bases removed from V and 3 bases from J, the gap between germline ends came to 11 bases. Looked up from germline, CDR1 is LGHDT and CDR2 is YNNKEL (reference sequence). The record originates from a study of blood T cell repertoires in COVID-19. The overall study: COVID-19 samples, acute and convalescent, were from the United States, Italy and Spain. Sample material is recorded as cDNA or gDNA derived from T cells, B-cell-depleted T cells, or PBMCs.

Seattle patients were enrolled during active infection and followed longitudinally. Original data processing: Cell counts per sample came from amplifying reference gene primers. TCRdb keeps only in-frame clones here, not all; method: immunoSEQ multiplex PCR. The V and J calls and clone size are taken from that table; D and trimming were inferred from the DNA. Of approximately 60,000 clones in the sample, 78% were seen once. The receptor was isolated from a man between 60 and 75 years old with COVID-19, enrolled during active disease. This chain connects TRBV3-1 (or the pseudogene TRBV3-2) to TRBJ2-1; D perhaps matches TRBD2 (5 bases). Sequencing was done on a sample of peripheral blood. Here the CDR3 DNA reads TGTGCCAGCAGCTCACCTGGACTCTACAATGAGCAGTTCTTC. It specifies CASSSPGLYNEQFF.